The source of this T cell receptor (beta chain) is a study of blood T cells in healthy people across ages. Study-wide findings and caveats: Per million T cells, TCR beta diversity dropped about linearly as age rose. TCR beta diversity correlated strongly with naive T cell percentage.

A word on this clonotype: Its specificity is unknown.

The authors ran a second PCR of 7 to 11 cycles using a sample-barcoded 5' primer and a J-beta primer mix. TCRdb called the 5' RACE reads again in MiXCR, with one record for every CDR3 protein. The table records about 1.6 million distinct CDR3 sequences, roughly a third of them present only once. Each sample yielded at least 6 million isolated PBMCs. There are 16 residues in the CDR3. The V end was cut by 2 bases, the J end by 5 bases, with 20 bases between. The germline gives CDR1 SGHRS, CDR2 YFSETQ. The source is a woman aged 30 to 39 in good health. This chain connects TRBV5-1 to TRBJ2-7; D perhaps matches TRBD2 (6 bases). Sequencing was performed on blood. Here the CDR3 reads CASSFGGTTRIHEQYF. The CDR3 bases are TGCGCCAGCAGCTTTGGAGGGACCACCAGGATCCACGAGCAGTACTTC.